This TCR beta chain was identified during a study of HIV-infected children after antiretroviral therapy interruption. There are 14 residues in the CDR3. Per germline, CDR1 SQVTM and CDR2 ANQGSEA. The J segment lost 2 bases and the V segment lost 5 bases, leaving 8 bases of the junction unmatched. The treatment: PENTA 11 planned treatment interruption arm or continuous ART arm. Unique molecular identifiers were included in an RNA-based 3' RACE TCR library. TCRdb redid the calling of the 3' RACE reads with MiXCR, one entry per CDR3 protein. Among more than 75,000 distinct CDR3 sequences listed, roughly 6.4% were seen once.

The chain is built from TRBV29-1 and TRBJ2-5, with TRBD1 matching 7 bases. Sequences were derived from CD45RA+ CD4+ T cells from PBMCs, pooled from several time points, sampled from a donor given antiretroviral therapy, either interrupted or continuous. Stated subset: naive CD4+ CD45RA+ CD45RO- T cells. This receptor was obtained from a pool of human donors with HIV. The CDR3 is CSVRPGQKQETQYF. The CDR3 DNA sequence: TGCAGCGTTCGGCCGGGACAGAAACAAGAGACCCAGTACTTC. Based on the CDR3 plus reference TRBV29-1 and TRBJ2-5, the full variable domain is SAVISQKPSRDICQRGTSLTIQCQVDSQVTMMFWYRQQPGQSLTLIATANQGSEATYESGFVIDKFPISRPNLTFSTLTVSNMSPEDSSIYLCSVRPGQKQETQYFGPGTRLLVL.